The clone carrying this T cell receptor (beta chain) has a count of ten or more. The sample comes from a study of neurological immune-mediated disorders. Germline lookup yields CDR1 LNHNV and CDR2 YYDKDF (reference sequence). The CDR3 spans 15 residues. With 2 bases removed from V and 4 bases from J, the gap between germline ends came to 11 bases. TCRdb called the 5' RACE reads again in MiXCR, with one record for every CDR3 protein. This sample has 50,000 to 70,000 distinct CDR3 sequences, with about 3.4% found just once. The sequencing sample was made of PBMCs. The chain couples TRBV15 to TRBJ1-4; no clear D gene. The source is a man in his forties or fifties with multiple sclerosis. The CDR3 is CATSRTRTRNEKLFF. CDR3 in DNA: TGTGCCACCAGCAGAACGAGGACCCGTAATGAAAAACTGTTTTTT.